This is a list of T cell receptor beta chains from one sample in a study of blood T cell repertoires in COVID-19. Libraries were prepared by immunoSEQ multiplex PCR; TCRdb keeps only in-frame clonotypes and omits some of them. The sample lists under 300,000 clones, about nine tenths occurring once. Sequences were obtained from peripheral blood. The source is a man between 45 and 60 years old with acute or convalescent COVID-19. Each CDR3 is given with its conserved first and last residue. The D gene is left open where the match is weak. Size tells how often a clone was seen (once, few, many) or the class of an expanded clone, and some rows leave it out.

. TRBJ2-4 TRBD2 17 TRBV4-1 TGCGCCAGCAGCCCTTCGGGACTAGCGGGGGGGTTAGGCATTCAGTACTTC CASSPSGLAGGLGIQYF
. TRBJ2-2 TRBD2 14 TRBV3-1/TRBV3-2 TGTGCCAGCAGCCGACTAGCAGGCACCGGGGAGCTGTTTTTT CASSRLAGTGELFF
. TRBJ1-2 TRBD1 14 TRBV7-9 TGTGCCAGCAGCTTCGGACAGGCTAACTATGGCTACACCTTC CASSFGQANYGYTF
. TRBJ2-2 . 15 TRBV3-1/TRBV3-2 TGTGCCAGCAGCCAATTCGGGGCGAACACCGGGGAGCTGTTTTTT CASSQFGANTGELFF
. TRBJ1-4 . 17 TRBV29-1 TGCAGCGTTGATCCAGGGGACGGGGTAGGAACTAATGAAAAACTGTTTTTT CSVDPGDGVGTNEKLFF
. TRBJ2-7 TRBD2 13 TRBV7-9 TGTGCCAGCAGCTTAGCGGGGGGGAGCGAGCAGTACTTC CASSLAGGSEQYF
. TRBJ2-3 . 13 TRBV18 TGTGCCAGCTCACCGAAGCCGGCAGATACGCAGTATTTT CASSPKPADTQYF
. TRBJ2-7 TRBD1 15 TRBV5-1 TGCGCCAGCAGCGTAGACCCCGGGACAGCCTACGAGCAGTACTTC CASSVDPGTAYEQYF
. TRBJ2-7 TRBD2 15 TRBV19 TGTGCCAGTACCCCCGGGGGGATTTTTGCGGTCGAGCAGTACTTC CASTPGGIFAVEQYF
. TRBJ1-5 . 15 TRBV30 TGTGCCTGGAGTGTACATGGGGGGGCAGTTCAGCCCCAGCATTTT CAWSVHGGAVQPQHF
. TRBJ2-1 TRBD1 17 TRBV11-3 TGTGCCAGCAGCTTAGGATTAGGGGGACAGGGGGGACATGAGCAGTTCTTC CASSLGLGGQGGHEQFF
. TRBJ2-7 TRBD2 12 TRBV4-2 TGTGCCAGCAGCCAAGCGGGAGGCGAGCAGTACTTC CASSQAGGEQYF
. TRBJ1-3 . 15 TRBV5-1 TGCGCCAGCAGCTTGGCGACGGGCTCTGGAAACACCATATATTTT CASSLATGSGNTIYF
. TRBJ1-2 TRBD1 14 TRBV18 TGTGCCAGCTCACCTTGGGACAGCGACTATGGCTACACCTTC CASSPWDSDYGYTF
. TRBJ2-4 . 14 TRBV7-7 TGTGCTAGCACGAACTCGGGAATCTTAAACATTCAGTACTTC CASTNSGILNIQYF
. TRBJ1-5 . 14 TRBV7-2 TGTGCCAGCAGCTCTATGGTCCTAAATCAGCCCCAGCATTTT CASSSMVLNQPQHF
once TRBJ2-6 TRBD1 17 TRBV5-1 TGCGCCAGCAGCTTACTCCCAGGGGGCTCTGGGGCCAACGTCCTGACTTTC CASSLLPGGSGANVLTF
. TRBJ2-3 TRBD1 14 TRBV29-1 TGCAGCGCCGTCCCGCAGGGGGCTCCAGATACGCAGTATTTT CSAVPQGAPDTQYF
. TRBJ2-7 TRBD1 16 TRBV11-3 TGTGCCAGCAGCTTACTCTCCGGGACAGGGGTTGAAGAGCAGTACTTC CASSLLSGTGVEEQYF
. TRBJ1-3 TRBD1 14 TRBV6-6 TGTGCCAGCAGGTCAGGACAGGGCTGGAACACCATATATTTT CASRSGQGWNTIYF
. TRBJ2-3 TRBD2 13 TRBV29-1 TGCAGCGCCGAAGCGGGGAACACAGATACGCAGTATTTT CSAEAGNTDTQYF
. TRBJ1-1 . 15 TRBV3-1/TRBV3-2 TGTGCCAGCAGCCTCCGAGGGGGGGGTGCCACTGAAGCTTTCTTT CASSLRGGGATEAFF